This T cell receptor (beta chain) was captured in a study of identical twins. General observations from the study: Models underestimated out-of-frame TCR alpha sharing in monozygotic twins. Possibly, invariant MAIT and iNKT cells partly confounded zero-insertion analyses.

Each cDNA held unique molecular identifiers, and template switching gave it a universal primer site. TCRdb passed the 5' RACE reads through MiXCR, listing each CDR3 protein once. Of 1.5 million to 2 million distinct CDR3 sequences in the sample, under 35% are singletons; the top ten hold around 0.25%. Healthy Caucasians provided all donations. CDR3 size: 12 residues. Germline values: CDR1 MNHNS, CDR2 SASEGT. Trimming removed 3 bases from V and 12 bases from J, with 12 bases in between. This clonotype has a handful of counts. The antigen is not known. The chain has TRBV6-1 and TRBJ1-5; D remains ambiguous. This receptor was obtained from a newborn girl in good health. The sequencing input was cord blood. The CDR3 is CASSDLTVNQHF. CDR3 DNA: TGTGCCAGCAGTGATCTCACGGTTAACCAGCATTTT.